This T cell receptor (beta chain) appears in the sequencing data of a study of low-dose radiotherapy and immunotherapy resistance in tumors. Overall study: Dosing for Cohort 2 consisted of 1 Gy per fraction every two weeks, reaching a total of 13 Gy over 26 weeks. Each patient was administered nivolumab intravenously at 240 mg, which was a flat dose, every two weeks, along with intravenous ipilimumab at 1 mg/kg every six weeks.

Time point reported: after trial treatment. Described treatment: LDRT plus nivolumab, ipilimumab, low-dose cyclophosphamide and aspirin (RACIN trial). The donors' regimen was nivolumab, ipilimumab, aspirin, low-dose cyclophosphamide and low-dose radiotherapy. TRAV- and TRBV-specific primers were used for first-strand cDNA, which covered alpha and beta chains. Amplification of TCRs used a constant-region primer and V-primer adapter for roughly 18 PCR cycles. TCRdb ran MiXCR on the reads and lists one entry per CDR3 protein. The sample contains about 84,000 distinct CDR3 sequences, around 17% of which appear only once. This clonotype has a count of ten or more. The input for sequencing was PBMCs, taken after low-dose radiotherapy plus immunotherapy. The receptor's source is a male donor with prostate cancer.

The CDR3 DNA reads TGCGCCAGCAGCTTAGGGACGGCGAACACTGAAGCTTTCTTT. As protein: CASSLGTANTEAFF. The rearrangement joins TRBV5-1 to TRBJ1-1; tentative D call: TRBD1 (5 bases). Germline V gene data show CDR1 as SGHRS and CDR2 as YFSETQ. The CDR3 is made up of 14 amino acids. Trimming pared 2 bases from V and 1 base from J, leaving 9 bases between.